One sample yielded the 19 T cell receptor beta chains listed below, sequenced in a study of blood T cell repertoires in COVID-19. TCRdb keeps only in-frame clones here, not all; method: immunoSEQ multiplex PCR. Of over 150,000 clones in the sample, 85% to 90% are singletons; the top ten hold around 0.6%. The specimen sequenced was peripheral blood. All receptors come from a man aged 60 to 75 with COVID-19, enrolled during active disease.

The count of this clone is one. J is TRBJ2-7 and V is TRBV28; 10 bases align to TRBD1. V dropped 5 bases and J dropped 6; count of bases not matched to a gene: 10. CDR3 length: 15 residues. Germline values: CDR1 MDHEN, CDR2 SYDVKM. CDR3 sequence reads: CASSPVWTGGPEQYF. CDR3 in DNA: TGTGCCAGCAGTCCTGTCTGGACAGGGGGGCCCGAGCAGTACTTC.

J is TRBJ1-6 and V is TRBV6-5; D perhaps matches TRBD1 (6 bases). The CDR3 has 16 amino acids. CDR1 MNHEY and CDR2 SVGAGI come from the germline V gene. V lost 2 bases to trimming and J lost 2 bases, with 10 bases between them. The CDR3 DNA reads as TGTGCCAGCAGTTACGGGACACAGACCTATAATTCACCCCTCCACTTT. Protein sequence: CASSYGTQTYNSPLHF.

This clone has just a few counts. The chain links TRBV7-9 to TRBJ1-1; D perhaps matches TRBD1 (5 bases). The CDR3 spans 13 residues. Germline assignment: CDR1 SEHNR and CDR2 FQNEAQ (reference sequence). The V end was cut by 2 bases, the J end by 3 bases, with 7 bases between. This CDR3 reads CASSLSTDTEAFF. The CDR3 coding sequence is TGTGCCAGCAGCTTATCGACAGACACTGAAGCTTTCTTT.

The V and J genes are TRBV19 and TRBJ2-4; the D is unclear. The germline CDR1 and CDR2 sequences are LNHDA and SQIVND (reference sequence). V lost 3 bases and J lost 5, with 8 bases in between. The CDR3 runs 13 residues. The CDR3 nucleotides are TGTGCCAGTAGTATGGTGGGCCAAAACATTCAGTACTTC. It codes for CASSMVGQNIQYF.

V and J are TRBV27 and TRBJ1-5; 8 bases are a match to TRBD1. The V segment lost 5 bases and the J segment 4 bases; nucleotides outside the gene matches: 10. This CDR3 comprises 16 residues. CDR1 is MNHEY and CDR2 is SMNVEV in the germline V gene (reference sequence). The CDR3 protein is CASSPYGQGLNQPQHF. The CDR3 DNA is TGTGCCAGCAGTCCATATGGACAGGGACTAAATCAGCCCCAGCATTTT.

The gene calls are TRBV6-2 or TRBV6-3 and TRBJ1-1, with TRBD1 identical over 8 bases. Germline V gene sequence: CDR1 MNHEY, CDR2 SVGEGT. The CDR3 runs to 16 residues. V trimming: 2 bases; J trimming: 0 bases; junction bases outside the gene matches: 5. CDR3 in amino acids: CASSYGGTGLNTEAFF. The DNA of the CDR3 is TGTGCCAGCAGTTACGGGGGGACAGGTCTGAACACTGAAGCTTTCTTT.

The chain uses TRBV18 and TRBJ2-7, with a weak D call TRBD1 (6 bases). The CDR3 consists of 14 residues. CDR1 KGHSH and CDR2 LQKENI come from the germline V gene. Deletions cut 4 bases from V and 5 bases from J, with 15 bases between. The CDR3 loop is CASSLTTGRHEQYF. The CDR3 DNA follows: TGTGCCAGCTCACTGACGACAGGCCGCCACGAGCAGTACTTC.

In this sample, this clone turned up once. The CDR3 loop reads CASTEDVGQGRNEQYF. The CDR3 nucleotides read TGTGCCAGTACGGAGGATGTAGGACAGGGTAGGAACGAGCAGTACTTC. This chain joins TRBV19 and TRBJ2-7, with 8 bases that match TRBD1. V gave up 7 bases and J gave up 5 bases; unmatched junction bases: 16. This CDR3 comprises 16 residues. Germline CDR1 and CDR2: LNHDA and SQIVND (reference sequence).

This chain connects TRBV5-4 to TRBJ1-4; 8 bases are shared with TRBD1. CDR1 is SGHNT, CDR2 YYREEE, per germline (reference sequence). J was trimmed by 6 bases and V by 4 bases; bases with no gene match: 5. The CDR3 extends over 14 amino acids. The CDR3 reads CASSDVQGDEKLFF. DNA for the CDR3: TGTGCCAGCAGCGATGTACAGGGGGATGAAAAACTGTTTTTT.

The V gene is TRBV5-6, the J gene TRBJ2-2; 7 nucleotides agree with TRBD1. V gave up 0 bases and J gave up 5 bases; unmatched junction bases: 7. The CDR3 totals 16 residues. The germline gives CDR1 SGHDT, CDR2 YYEEEE. The CDR3 DNA is TGTGCCAGCAGCTTGGGGGCAGGGGGAGTAACCGGGGAGCTGTTTTTT. Translation gives CASSLGAGGVTGELFF.

Details on this clone: The sample carries other DNA sequences with the same CDR3. This chain uses TRBV10-3 with TRBJ1-2, with D possibly matching TRBD1 (5 bases). CDR1 ENHRY and CDR2 SYGVKD come from the germline V gene. Trimming pared 2 bases from V and 1 base from J, leaving 5 bases between. The CDR3 totals 13 residues. The CDR3: CAISEDSNYGYTF. CDR3 DNA sequence: TGTGCCATCAGTGAGGACAGTAACTATGGCTACACCTTC.

The chain recombines TRBV6-6 with TRBJ2-2; 10 bases fit TRBD2. The junction had 3 bases not matched to a gene; V was cut back by 7 bases and J by 7 bases. Germline-derived CDR1 and CDR2 are MNHNY and SVGAGI (reference sequence). CDR3 size: 13 residues. The CDR3 is CASKRGGGGELFF. The CDR3 coding sequence is TGTGCCAGCAAGCGGGGGGGTGGCGGGGAGCTGTTTTTT.

The chain couples TRBV7-9 to TRBJ1-2; D may be TRBD1 (6 bases). This CDR3 comprises 15 residues. Between the trimmed V and J ends, which lost 1 base and 4 bases, there was a span of 13 bases. Germline CDR1 is SEHNR and CDR2 is FQNEAQ (reference sequence). The CDR3 coding sequence is TGTGCCAGCAGCTTAGAGGCTTGGGGGCCCTATGGCTACACCTTC. Amino acids: CASSLEAWGPYGYTF.

CDR3 sequence: CASSLSPVNTEAFF. The CDR3 DNA reads TGTGCCAGCAGCTTATCTCCGGTGAACACTGAAGCTTTCTTT. This chain uses TRBV7-8 with TRBJ1-1; D is unresolved. This CDR3 is 14 amino acids long. The V end lost 2 bases, the J end lost 0 bases, and 7 bases lay between the germline ends. CDR1 is SGHVS, CDR2 FQNEAQ, per germline. Variable domain in full (rest from reference TRBV7-8 and TRBJ1-1): GAGVSQSPRYKVAKRGQDVALRCDPISGHVSLFWYQQALGQGPEFLTYFQNEAQLDKSGLPSDRFFAERPEGSVSTLKIQRTQQEDSAVYLCASSLSPVNTEAFFGQGTRLTVV.

This clone was seen only once. The chain links TRBV19 to TRBJ1-5, with D possibly being TRBD1 (5 bases). CDR1 is LNHDA and CDR2 is SQIVND in the germline V gene (reference sequence). V was pared by 7 bases and J by 0 bases, with 19 bases between. The CDR3 sequence is 17 residues long. CDR3 sequence: CASTPPKGRDSNQPQHF. CDR3 DNA sequence: TGTGCCAGTACTCCACCGAAGGGCAGGGATAGCAATCAGCCCCAGCATTTT.

The chain employs TRBV5-5 and TRBJ2-7; 7 bases line up with TRBD1. V gave up 6 bases and J gave up 2 bases; unmatched junction bases: 11. CDR1 is SGHKS, CDR2 YYEKEE, per germline (reference sequence). This CDR3 comprises 15 residues. The CDR3 bases are TGTGCCAGCAAACCCGACAGGGTGAAAACCTACGAGCAGTACTTC. As protein: CASKPDRVKTYEQYF.

CDR3 loop: CASSVRGSGELFF. The DNA for the CDR3 is TGTGCCAGCAGTGTTAGGGGCTCCGGGGAGCTGTTTTTT. The J gene is TRBJ2-2, the V gene TRBV6-4; tentatively, D is TRBD1 (5 bases). Germline CDR1 MRHNA, CDR2 SNTAGT. This CDR3 has 13 residues. Trimming left V 4 bases short and J 6 bases short, with 9 bases between.

V usage is TRBV7-9 and J usage is TRBJ2-2; no reliable D call. The CDR3 sequence is 11 residues long. Germline loops: CDR1 SEHNR, CDR2 FQNEAQ (reference sequence). The germline V and J ends were trimmed by 2 bases and 10 bases, with 5 bases remaining between them. The CDR3 DNA reads TGTGCCAGCAGCTTATTAAAGGAGCTGTTTTTT. As protein: CASSLLKELFF.

The rearrangement uses TRBV27 and TRBJ2-7; TRBD1 aligns across 7 bases. The germline V gene has CDR1 MNHEY and CDR2 SMNVEV (reference sequence). The CDR3 spans 13 residues. J lost 2 bases, V lost 8 bases, and 6 bases had no gene match. The CDR3 reads CASAPGQTYEQYF. CDR3 sequence (DNA): TGTGCCAGCGCCCCGGGACAGACCTACGAGCAGTACTTC.